The next 25 T cell receptor beta chains were all read from a single sample in a study of T cell clonality in common variable immunodeficiency. Using immunoSEQ multiplex PCR, the repertoire was profiled, and TCRdb retains in-frame clones only, with some absent. Recorded here are roughly 55,000 clones, none singletons. Sequenced material: peripheral blood mononuclear cells. The receptors originated from a person between 18 and 70 years old in good health.

This clone was seen ten or more times. The missing CDR3 end, 3 residues past where the read stops, is filled in from the germline J gene. V and J are TRBV5-1 and TRBJ2-7; a weak D match, TRBD1 (6 bases). CDR3 length equals 16 residues. V lost 2 bases and J 0 bases, leaving 15 bases between the germline ends. Germline assignment: CDR1 SGHRS and CDR2 YFSETQ. CDR3 sequence reads: CASSFDGQRSSYEQYF. The sequenced CDR3 bases are TGCGCCAGCAGCTTTGACGGACAGCGGAGCTCCTACGAG. Together with reference TRBV5-1 and TRBJ2-7, the CDR3 gives the full variable domain: KAGVTQTPRYLIKTRGQQVTLSCSPISGHRSVSWYQQTPGQGLQFLFEYFSETQRNKGNFPGRFSGRQFSNSRSEMNVSTLELGDSALYLCASSFDGQRSSYEQYFGPGTRLTVT.

This clone was recorded many times. The read comes to an end 3 residues before the CDR3 does, leaving the germline J gene to fill in the end. The chain links TRBV5-4 to TRBJ2-2; D call uncertain. This CDR3 region has 13 residues. CDR1 and CDR2 (germline): SGHNT, YYREEE (reference sequence). V was pared by 0 bases and J by 4 bases, with 4 bases between. The CDR3 region is CASSLAGTGELFF. Incomplete CDR3 DNA: TGTGCCAGCAGCTTGGCAGGCACCGGGGAG.

This clone was picked up many times. Read data end 3 residues before the CDR3 end; the end is taken from the germline J gene. The chain couples TRBV19 to TRBJ2-3; 10 bases are shared with TRBD1. Losses at the gene ends were 2 bases for V and 3 bases for J; bases not matched to a gene: 2. This CDR3 region has 15 residues. Looked up from germline, CDR1 is LNHDA and CDR2 is SQIVND (reference sequence). Partial CDR3 DNA: TGTGCCAGTAGTATAAGGGACAGGGGAACAGATACG. It is translated as CASSIRDRGTDT. The CDR3 in its entirety is CASSIRDRGTDTQYF.

This clone was detected ten times or more. The sequenced fragment ends 3 residues before the CDR3 boundary, so the rest is inferred from the germline J gene. V is TRBV20-1 and J is TRBJ2-3; possible D gene TRBD1, 5 bases. CDR3 length: 13 amino acids. The germline gives CDR1 DFQATT, CDR2 SNEGSKA (reference sequence). With 3 bases removed from V and 3 bases from J, the gap between germline ends came to 10 bases. CDR3 region: CSASRAPTDTQYF. CDR3 DNA (partial): TGCAGTGCTAGCAGGGCTCCAACAGATACG.

This clone was observed at least ten times. The sequenced fragment ends 3 residues before the CDR3 boundary, so the rest is inferred from the germline J gene. V usage is TRBV5-4 and J usage is TRBJ1-2; 9 bases map to TRBD1. The germline V gene encodes CDR1 SGHNT and CDR2 YYREEE (reference sequence). The CDR3 length is 14 residues. V dropped 4 bases and J dropped 4; count of bases not matched to a gene: 5. The CDR3 reads CASSKGQGSYGYTF. The CDR3 DNA, read in part, is TGTGCCAGCAGCAAGGGACAGGGATCCTATGGC.

This clone was observed many times. With the read ending 3 residues before the CDR3 end, the germline J gene is used to fill in that end. The chain joins TRBV19 to TRBJ2-3; TRBD2 matches at 11 bases. Per germline, CDR1 LNHDA and CDR2 SQIVND (reference sequence). J gave up 6 bases and V 3 bases, and 5 bases lay outside the gene matches. The CDR3 loop spans 15 amino acids. The DNA read from the CDR3 is TGTGCCAGTAGTATGACTAGCGGGATTATGGATACG. It yields the protein CASSMTSGIMDT. In full, the CDR3 reads CASSMTSGIMDTQYF.

This clone was counted many times. Read data end 3 residues before the CDR3 end; the end is taken from the germline J gene. The chain joins TRBV20-1 to TRBJ2-1, with TRBD2 matching over 9 bases. In germline, CDR1 is DFQATT, CDR2 SNEGSKA (reference sequence). The CDR3 has 16 amino acids. V dropped 2 bases and J dropped 5; count of bases not matched to a gene: 10. The CDR3 sequence is CSARLAGYLYDNEQFF. CDR3 DNA (partial): TGCAGTGCTAGACTAGCGGGATATTTGTACGACAATGAG.

This clone appeared many times. The sequenced fragment ends 3 residues before the CDR3 boundary, so the rest is inferred from the germline J gene. The V call is TRBV20-1, the J call TRBJ1-5, with a tentative D call TRBD1 (5 bases). The germline CDR1 and CDR2 sequences are DFQATT and SNEGSKA (reference sequence). Trimming shortened V by 5 bases and J by 4 bases, and 9 bases separated the two germline ends. This CDR3 comprises 12 residues. The CDR3 here is CSARRQNQPQHF. The CDR3 bases that were read are TGCAGTGCTCGCAGACAGAATCAGCCC.

This clone was observed at least ten times. The missing CDR3 end, 3 residues past where the read stops, is filled in from the germline J gene. The rearrangement links TRBV7-9 to TRBJ1-2; the D gene is possibly TRBD1 (5 bases). Germline V CDR1 and CDR2: SEHNR, FQNEAQ (reference sequence). This CDR3 has 13 residues. Trimming shortened V by 3 bases and J by 4 bases, and 9 bases separated the two germline ends. CDR3 residues: CASSFQGAYGYTF. Incomplete CDR3 DNA: TGTGCCAGCAGCTTCCAGGGCGCCTATGGC. Variable domain in full (rest from reference TRBV7-9 and TRBJ1-2): DTGVSQNPRHKITKRGQNVTFRCDPISEHNRLYWYRQTLGQGPEFLTYFQNEAQLEKSRLLSDRFSAERPKGSFSTLEIQRTEQGDSAMYLCASSFQGAYGYTFGSGTRLTVV.

The sample holds many counts of this clone. Read data end 3 residues before the CDR3 end; the end is taken from the germline J gene. The V call is TRBV5-1, the J call TRBJ2-3; TRBD1 matches at 11 bases. Germline CDR1 SGHRS, CDR2 YFSETQ. This CDR3 spans 15 amino acids. V shed 4 bases and J 4 bases; nucleotides not matched to a gene: 5. The CDR3: CASSTGTGGPDTQYF. The DNA read from the CDR3 is TGCGCCAGCAGCACCGGGACAGGGGGGCCAGATACG.

This clone was counted many times. The CDR3 end is not reached by the read, which stops 3 residues before it; the germline J gene fills it in. The chain combines TRBV5-6 with TRBJ2-1, with 12 bases fitting TRBD2. Germline V gene lookup returns CDR1 SGHDT and CDR2 YYEEEE. After removal of 4 bases from V and 4 bases from J, the junction contained 3 bases not matched to a gene. The CDR3 length is 15 residues. The part of the CDR3 DNA that was read is TGTGCCAGCAGCCCGGGACTAGCGGGTTACAATGAG. Its translation: CASSPGLAGYNE. The full CDR3 protein reads CASSPGLAGYNEQFF.

This clone was counted ten times or more. This chain's CDR3 is CASSAGYRSGNEKLFF. The sequenced CDR3 bases are TGTGCCAGCAGCGCGGGATATAGGTCTGGTAATGAAAAA. V gene TRBV5-4 combines with J gene TRBJ1-4; D is undetermined. Sequencing ends 3 residues short of the CDR3 end; the germline J gene provides the rest. Looked up from germline, CDR1 is SGHNT and CDR2 is YYREEE (reference sequence). Trimming took off 4 bases at V and 4 bases at J, with 17 bases between the two ends. This CDR3 is built from 16 residues. The variable domain in full, with the rest retrieved from reference TRBV5-4 and TRBJ1-4, is ETGVTQSPTHLIKTRGQQVTLRCSSQSGHNTVSWYQQALGQGPQFIFQYYREEENGRGNFPPRFSGLQFPNYSSELNVNALELDDSALYLCASSAGYRSGNEKLFFGSGTQLSVL.

Many counts were recorded for this clone. Read coverage stops 3 residues before the CDR3 terminus; the germline J gene supplies the remainder. The chain has TRBV28 and TRBJ2-7; D may be TRBD1 (6 bases). V was shortened by 4 bases and J by 4 bases, with 20 bases between the two germline ends. The CDR3 runs to 16 residues. CDR1 and CDR2 from the germline V gene are MDHEN and SYDVKM. CDR3: CASSYTTGDLFYEQYF. The CDR3 bases that were read are TGTGCCAGCAGTTACACGACAGGTGACCTATTTTACGAG.

Many counts were recorded for this clone. Read data end 3 residues before the CDR3 end; the end is taken from the germline J gene. The chain combines TRBV7-9 with TRBJ1-2; no clear D gene. Germline V CDR1 and CDR2: SEHNR, FQNEAQ (reference sequence). The CDR3 spans 15 residues. CDR3 amino acids: CASSLIRSVVQGYTF. The sequenced CDR3 bases are TGTGCCAGCAGCTTGATCCGGAGTGTTGTACAGGGC.

In this sample, this clone turned up many times. The read falls 3 residues short of the CDR3 end, and the missing part is taken from the germline J gene. The V gene is TRBV7-3, the J gene TRBJ2-3; 12 nucleotides align to TRBD2. The CDR3 runs to 17 residues. In germline, CDR1 is SGHTA, CDR2 FQGTGA. V lost 1 base, J lost 2 bases, and 4 bases stayed unmatched. The covered CDR3 bases are TGTGCCAGCAGCTTAAAGACTAGCGGGAGCCACACAGATACG. Its protein product is CASSLKTSGSHTDT. The full-length CDR3 reads as CASSLKTSGSHTDTQYF.

This clone occurred many times. The read stops 3 residues short of the end of the CDR3; the missing end is completed from the germline J gene. The rearrangement joins TRBV28 to TRBJ2-3, with D perhaps matching TRBD2 (6 bases). The CDR3 has 14 residues. With 7 bases removed from V and 4 bases from J, the gap between germline ends came to 15 bases. Germline-derived CDR1 and CDR2 are MDHEN and SYDVKM. The chain's CDR3 is CASKRGDPADTQYF. The covered CDR3 bases are TGTGCCAGCAAACGCGGGGACCCCGCAGATACG.

This clone was counted ten times or more. The read gets to within 3 residues of the CDR3 end, and the germline J gene fills in the rest. V usage is TRBV7-9 and J usage is TRBJ1-3; D remains ambiguous. The germline CDR1 and CDR2 sequences are SEHNR and FQNEAQ (reference sequence). The CDR3 is 12 amino acids. V dropped 5 bases and J dropped 3 bases, with 5 bases sitting between them. CDR3 bases read: TGTGCCAGCAGCGACTTTGGAAACACC. Translation gives CASSDFGNT. The CDR3 reads in full as CASSDFGNTIYF. Full variable domain (rest looked up from reference TRBV7-9 and TRBJ1-3): DTGVSQNPRHKITKRGQNVTFRCDPISEHNRLYWYRQTLGQGPEFLTYFQNEAQLEKSRLLSDRFSAERPKGSFSTLEIQRTEQGDSAMYLCASSDFGNTIYFGEGSWLTVV.

The sample holds many counts of this clone. The CDR3 end falls 3 residues outside the read, so it is completed with the germline J gene. V is TRBV19 and J is TRBJ1-1, with a possible D match to TRBD1 (6 bases). This CDR3 has 12 amino acids. Trimming shortened V by 7 bases and J by 1 base, and 7 bases separated the two germline ends. Germline CDR1 and CDR2: LNHDA and SQIVND (reference sequence). The CDR3 spells CASMDRNTEAFF. The CDR3 bases that were read are TGTGCCAGTATGGACAGGAACACTGAA.

This clone was seen at least ten times. The read comes to an end 3 residues before the CDR3 does, leaving the germline J gene to fill in the end. V and J are TRBV10-1 and TRBJ2-3, with D maybe TRBD2 (5 bases). V lost 9 bases and J lost 2, with 15 bases in between. The CDR3 totals 14 residues. Germline CDR1 is WNHNN and CDR2 is SYGVQD (reference sequence). CDR3 region: CASGLSGHTDTQYF. The part of the CDR3 DNA that was read is TGCGCCAGTGGACTGAGCGGCCACACAGATACG.

In its sample, this clone was seen many times. The CDR3 end lies 3 residues beyond the end of the read and is filled in from the germline J gene. The chain links TRBV20-1 to TRBJ2-7; TRBD2 agrees at 7 bases. Germline values: CDR1 DFQATT, CDR2 SNEGSKA (reference sequence). Trimming cost V 5 bases and J 3 bases; bases outside gene matches: 10. CDR3 length equals 14 residues. Incomplete CDR3 DNA: TGCAGTGCTCAAAACAGGACTAGTTACTACGAG. Amino acids: CSAQNRTSYYE. The whole CDR3 sequence reads CSAQNRTSYYEQYF.

This clone was counted a few times. The observed sequence ends 3 residues before the CDR3 terminus, with the missing tail filled in from the germline J gene. This chain uses TRBV7-9 with TRBJ1-1; D gene ambiguous. Trimming shortened V by 1 base and J by 6 bases, and 9 bases separated the two germline ends. The CDR3 consists of 13 residues. Germline CDR1 SEHNR, CDR2 FQNEAQ (reference sequence). The CDR3 protein is CASSLEALSEAFF. The sequenced CDR3 bases are TGTGCCAGCAGCTTAGAGGCCCTTTCTGAA.

In its sample, this clone was seen many times. The CDR3 end falls 3 residues outside the read, so it is completed with the germline J gene. The genes are TRBV7-2 and TRBJ2-2; TRBD1 matches 9 bases. Trimming removed 8 bases from V and 4 bases from J; junction bases left unmatched: 8. The CDR3 is 15 amino acids. Germline lookup yields CDR1 SGHTA and CDR2 FQGNSA. The sequenced CDR3 bases are TGTGCCAGCCCCACAGGGGGCTTGGTCACCGGGGAG. Protein product: CASPTGGLVTGE. The full CDR3 is CASPTGGLVTGELFF.

This clone was observed at least ten times. The DNA ends 3 residues before the CDR3 does, and the rest of the CDR3 is filled in from the germline J gene. This rearrangement joins TRBV6-2 or TRBV6-3 to TRBJ2-7; 8 bases fit TRBD2. Germline values: CDR1 MNHEY, CDR2 SVGEGT. Trimming took 10 bases from V and 4 from J; bases not matched to a gene: 12. The CDR3 runs to 14 residues. The CDR3 region is CATSWGLVEYEQYF. Partial CDR3 DNA: TGTGCCACCTCTTGGGGACTAGTTGAGTACGAG.

The table lists this clone with many counts. The CDR3 end is not reached by the read, which stops 3 residues before it; the germline J gene fills it in. This chain uses TRBV7-3 with TRBJ2-1; TRBD2 matches 11 bases. The CDR3 totals 18 residues. CDR1 is SGHTA and CDR2 is FQGTGA in the germline V gene. V shed 4 bases and J 8 bases; nucleotides not matched to a gene: 16. CDR3 DNA (partial): TGTGCCAGCAGCTCCGGAAAAATAGCGGGAGGGCCTTTTGATGAG. This codes for CASSSGKIAGGPFDE. The complete CDR3 reads CASSSGKIAGGPFDEQFF.

In this sample, this clone turned up many times. The CDR3: CSVEDPGQGYTDTQYF. The part of the CDR3 DNA that was read is TGCAGCGTTGAGGATCCGGGACAGGGATACACAGATACG. The rearrangement uses TRBV29-1 and TRBJ2-3; TRBD1 matches 9 bases. The read gets to within 3 residues of the CDR3 end, and the germline J gene fills in the rest. Trimming at V came to 3 bases and at J to 2 bases, leaving 9 bases not matched to a gene. There are 16 residues in the CDR3. Germline V gene data show CDR1 as SQVTM and CDR2 as ANQGSEA.